The T cell receptor (beta chain) described here comes from a study of shared clonotypes between healthy human individuals. TCRdb keeps only in-frame clones here, not all; method: immunoSEQ multiplex PCR. The table lists a few million clones, approximately 94% of them singletons. To note about this clone: The antigen is undetermined.

Findings of the study overall: It was the few donors that limited the genetic and exposure-history diversity represented.

The length of the CDR3 is 15 residues. Germline CDR1 is LGHNA and CDR2 is YSLEER. V gave up 3 bases and J gave up 4 bases, with 16 bases separating them. The source is a man aged 18 to 30 in good health. The sequenced sample consisted of naive CD4+ T cells sorted from blood. Subset given: CD45RA+ positively selected. The V gene is TRBV4-3, the J gene TRBJ2-7; D perhaps matches TRBD1 (6 bases). DNA of the CDR3: TGCGCCAGCAGCCACCTACAGGGAGAGGGGTACGAGCAGTACTTC. It specifies CASSHLQGEGYEQYF.